This record covers a single T cell receptor beta chain. Antigen unknown. Synthesis of TCR cDNA relied on 5'RACE template switching, which attached a universal primer site and UMIs. One entry per CDR3 protein, called by TCRdb with MiXCR from the 5' RACE reads. The sample carries roughly 340,000 distinct CDR3 sequences, 3% to 4.5% recorded once. This specimen comes from a study of T cells after yellow fever vaccination. Study-wide points: FACS-sorted repertoires could contain abundant clonotypes contaminating from the bulk population. Most clones from primary vaccination resurfaced after the booster (around 97% CD4, around 89% CD8).

After removal of 3 bases from V and 4 bases from J, the junction contained 14 bases not matched to a gene. The CDR3 length is 17 residues. The germline V gene encodes CDR1 SGHTA and CDR2 FQGNSA. This clonotype was sampled from a man aged 18 to 30 who received the YFV17D yellow fever vaccine. This chain joins TRBV7-2 and TRBJ1-2, with TRBD1 matching 7 bases. Material: PBMCs, obtained 5 days after the yellow fever booster vaccination. The CDR3 region has the DNA TGTGCCAGCAGCTTCTCAAGCAGGGGGGCTCGTAGCTATGGCTACACCTTC. It specifies CASSFSSRGARSYGYTF. The entire variable domain, with the rest obtained from reference TRBV7-2 and TRBJ1-2, is as follows: GAGVSQSPSNKVTEKGKDVELRCDPISGHTALYWYRQSLGQGLEFLIYFQGNSAPDKSGLPSDRFSAERTGGSVSTLTIQRTQQEDSAVYLCASSFSSRGARSYGYTFGSGTRLTVV.